Listed below are T cell receptor beta chains from one sample, sequenced in a study of OX40 agonist ivuxolimab in advanced cancers. Clones were sequenced by immunoSEQ multiplex PCR, and TCRdb holds only the in-frame ones, with some missing. The sample yields approximately 82,000 clones, 88% seen once. The sequencing here drew on CD4+ or CD8+ T cells sorted from blood, taken in a trial of the OX40 agonist ivuxolimab. All receptors come from an adult with an advanced solid tumor such as melanoma, head and neck, liver or kidney cancer. The CDR3 runs from the conserved cysteine through the conserved F or W. A D gene is named only where the DNA matches it firmly. Size is stated for part of the rows, as once, few or many counts, or as a class when the clone is expanded.

abundance	v_gene	d_gene	j_gene	CDR3aa	CDR3nt
-	TRBV4-2	TRBD1	TRBJ2-7	CASSRDRDEQYF	TGTGCCAGCAGCCGGGACAGGGACGAGCAGTACTTC
-	TRBV2	TRBD1	TRBJ1-1	CASRRARDSYTEAFF	TGTGCCAGCAGACGCGCTCGGGACAGCTACACTGAAGCTTTCTTT
-	TRBV6-9	-	TRBJ2-3	CATPPGQSTDTQYF	TGTGCCACCCCCCCGGGTCAGAGCACAGATACGCAGTATTTT
-	TRBV5-1	TRBD1	TRBJ2-7	CASSLGIQGADEQYF	TGCGCCAGCAGCTTGGGAATACAGGGGGCAGACGAGCAGTACTTC
-	TRBV18	-	TRBJ2-7	CASSPAGTMNYEQYF	TGTGCCAGCTCACCCGCGGGAACGATGAACTACGAGCAGTACTTC
-	TRBV30	-	TRBJ2-5	CAWSVLSGLKETQYF	TGTGCCTGGAGTGTACTCTCTGGACTTAAAGAGACCCAGTACTTC
-	TRBV5-1	-	TRBJ2-5	CASAFGREETQYF	TGCGCCAGTGCCTTCGGGCGGGAAGAGACCCAGTACTTC
-	TRBV5-1	-	TRBJ2-2	CASSLIQGATGELFF	TGCGCCAGCAGCTTAATTCAGGGAGCCACCGGGGAGCTGTTTTTT
-	TRBV10-3	TRBD2	TRBJ2-1	CAIREPGLAGGEQFF	TGTGCCATCAGAGAACCGGGACTAGCGGGAGGTGAGCAGTTCTTC
-	TRBV4-1	TRBD1	TRBJ2-3	CASSHVVPGQVGDTQYF	TGCGCCAGCAGCCACGTAGTACCGGGACAGGTAGGCGATACGCAGTATTTT
-	TRBV4-2	-	TRBJ2-4	CASSQDIWLAKNIQYF	TGTGCCAGCAGCCAAGATATCTGGCTAGCCAAAAACATTCAGTACTTC
once	TRBV7-2	TRBD1	TRBJ1-1	CASSLAQGESSEAFF	TGTGCCAGCAGCTTAGCCCAGGGGGAATCTAGTGAAGCTTTCTTT
medium-sized	TRBV6-1	-	TRBJ1-6	CASGQRDNSPLHF	TGTGCCAGCGGACAGAGAGATAATTCACCCCTCCACTTT
-	TRBV5-1	-	TRBJ2-1	CASSLFPTNEQFF	TGCGCCAGCAGCTTGTTTCCGACCAATGAGCAGTTCTTC
-	TRBV15	-	TRBJ2-5	CATSTSGKETQYF	TGTGCCACCAGCACGTCAGGAAAGGAGACCCAGTACTTC
once	TRBV7-7	TRBD1	TRBJ2-7	CASSSRDRSSYEQYF	TGTGCTAGCAGCTCCCGGGACAGGTCCTCCTACGAGCAGTACTTC
once	TRBV7-3	-	TRBJ2-1	CASSSSDREQFF	TGTGCCAGCAGCTCCTCCGATCGTGAGCAGTTCTTC
-	TRBV5-4	-	TRBJ2-5	CASSQSYQETQYF	TGTGCCAGCAGCCAGTCGTACCAAGAGACCCAGTACTTC
few	TRBV5-5	-	TRBJ1-5	CASSLGQGHQPQHF	TGTGCCAGCAGCTTGGGCCAGGGACATCAGCCCCAGCATTTT
-	TRBV10-3	TRBD2	TRBJ2-3	CAIGREGSTDTQYF	TGTGCCATCGGGAGGGAGGGAAGCACAGATACGCAGTATTTT
few	TRBV7-9	-	TRBJ2-2	CASSLAFSVNTGELFF	TGTGCCAGCAGCTTAGCGTTTAGCGTAAACACCGGGGAGCTGTTTTTT
-	TRBV13	TRBD1	TRBJ2-5	CASSSWTGARETQYF	TGTGCCAGCAGCTCATGGACAGGGGCCAGGGAGACCCAGTACTTC
-	TRBV29-1	TRBD1	TRBJ2-7	CSARGDRAYEQYF	TGCAGCGCCAGAGGGGACAGGGCTTACGAGCAGTACTTC
once	TRBV4-1	TRBD1	TRBJ1-5	CASSQAEGGGQPQHF	TGCGCCAGCAGCCAGGCCGAAGGGGGCGGCCAGCCCCAGCATTTT
-	TRBV7-3	-	TRBJ2-2	CASSVSGLGNTGELFF	TGTGCCAGCAGCGTAAGCGGACTGGGGAACACCGGGGAGCTGTTTTTT
-	TRBV19	TRBD1	TRBJ1-5	CASSGTGGNQPQHF	TGTGCCAGTAGCGGGACAGGGGGTAATCAGCCCCAGCATTTT
-	TRBV11-3	-	TRBJ1-1	CASSWAGGPGTEAFF	TGTGCCAGCAGCTGGGCCGGAGGGCCTGGGACTGAAGCTTTCTTT
-	TRBV6-5	-	TRBJ2-3	CASSTGLGITDTQYF	TGTGCCAGCAGTACGGGACTGGGGATCACAGATACGCAGTATTTT
once	TRBV14	TRBD2	TRBJ2-5	CASSLSGTSGETQYF	TGTGCCAGCAGCCTATCCGGGACTAGTGGAGAGACCCAGTACTTC
-	TRBV19	-	TRBJ1-1	CASSIRQGGAEAFF	TGTGCCAGTAGTATTAGGCAGGGAGGGGCTGAAGCTTTCTTT
-	TRBV18	TRBD1	TRBJ2-1	CASSRMGQGAANEQFF	TGTGCCAGCTCTCGCATGGGACAGGGGGCGGCCAATGAGCAGTTCTTC
-	TRBV29-1	TRBD1	TRBJ1-1	CSFSGQGESEAFF	TGCAGCTTCTCTGGACAGGGGGAGTCTGAAGCTTTCTTT
-	TRBV14	TRBD2	TRBJ2-7	CASSEGTSGFYEQYF	TGTGCCAGCAGCGAGGGGACTAGCGGATTCTACGAGCAGTACTTC
-	TRBV2	TRBD1	TRBJ1-4	CASSEMGQDNEKLFF	TGTGCCAGCAGTGAAATGGGACAGGATAATGAAAAACTGTTTTTT
once	TRBV2	TRBD1	TRBJ2-1	CASRTDRGDEQFF	TGTGCCAGCAGAACCGACAGGGGCGATGAGCAGTTCTTC
once	TRBV9	-	TRBJ2-5	CASSVASQETQYF	TGTGCCAGCAGCGTAGCCAGTCAAGAGACCCAGTACTTC
-	TRBV6-1	-	TRBJ1-1	CASSVSGGRTEAFF	TGTGCCAGCAGTGTTTCGGGGGGCCGGACTGAAGCTTTCTTT
-	TRBV2	TRBD2	TRBJ2-1	CASSRNAGVGNEQFF	TGTGCCAGCAGCAGGAACGCGGGAGTGGGGAATGAGCAGTTCTTC
-	TRBV6-5	TRBD1	TRBJ1-6	CASSMTGLNSPLHF	TGTGCCAGCAGCATGACAGGGCTTAATTCACCCCTCCACTTT
-	TRBV7-9	-	TRBJ2-3	CASSYTGPGRDTQYF	TGTGCCAGCAGCTACACGGGCCCCGGGCGTGATACGCAGTATTTT
-	TRBV14	-	TRBJ1-1	CASSQFVGYRAFF	TGTGCCAGCAGCCAGTTCGTAGGATACCGAGCTTTCTTT
-	TRBV5-1	-	TRBJ2-5	CASSLSETQYF	TGCGCCAGCAGCTTGTCCGAGACCCAGTACTTC
-	TRBV19	TRBD2	TRBJ2-3	CASSIALAHDTQYF	TGTGCCAGTAGTATAGCACTAGCGCATGATACGCAGTATTTT
-	TRBV21-1	-	TRBJ2-7	CASSKVCGWSSGIYEQYF	TGTGCCAGCAGCAAAGTCTGTGGGTGGTCTAGCGGGATCTACGAGCAGTACTTC
-	TRBV27	-	TRBJ2-1	CASSSPGSNNEQFF	TGTGCCAGCAGCTCTCCGGGGTCAAACAATGAGCAGTTCTTC
once	TRBV4-2	TRBD2	TRBJ2-1	CASSQGTPGVAGGNEQFF	TGTGCCAGCAGCCAAGGGACCCCGGGGGTAGCGGGAGGGAATGAGCAGTTCTTC
-	TRBV7-9	-	TRBJ2-1	CASSPSAGNNEQFF	TGTGCCAGCAGCCCCAGCGCCGGGAACAATGAGCAGTTCTTC
-	TRBV5-6	TRBD1	TRBJ2-7	CASSSGQGAYEQYF	TGTGCCAGCAGTTCGGGACAGGGGGCTTACGAGCAGTACTTC
-	TRBV7-6	-	TRBJ2-3	CASSLGLDRNTQYF	TGTGCCAGCAGCTTAGGCCTAGACAGGAATACGCAGTATTTT
-	TRBV5-1	-	TRBJ2-5	CASSFKGTGETQYF	TGCGCCAGCAGCTTCAAGGGAACCGGTGAGACCCAGTACTTC
-	TRBV29-1	-	TRBJ2-3	CSGLFTDTQYF	TGCAGCGGACTCTTCACAGATACGCAGTATTTT
few	TRBV5-1	-	TRBJ1-2	CASSPSNRVFYGYTF	TGCGCCAGCAGCCCAAGTAACAGGGTTTTTTATGGCTACACCTTC